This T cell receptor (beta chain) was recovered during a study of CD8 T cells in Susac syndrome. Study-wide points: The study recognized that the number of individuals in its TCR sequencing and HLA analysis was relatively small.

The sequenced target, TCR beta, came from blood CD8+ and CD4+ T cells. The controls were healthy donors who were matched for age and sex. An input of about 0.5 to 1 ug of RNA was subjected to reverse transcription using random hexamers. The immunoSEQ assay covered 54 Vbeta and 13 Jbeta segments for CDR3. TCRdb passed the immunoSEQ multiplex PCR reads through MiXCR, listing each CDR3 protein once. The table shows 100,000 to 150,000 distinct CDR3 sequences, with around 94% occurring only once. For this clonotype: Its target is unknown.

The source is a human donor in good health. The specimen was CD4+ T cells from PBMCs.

The CDR3 sequence: CASSLGSGPQETQYF. The CDR3 DNA reads as TGTGCCAGCAGTTTGGGCTCGGGCCCACAAGAGACCCAGTACTTC. This sequence joins TRBV12-3 or TRBV12-4 and TRBJ2-5; D remains unclear. The CDR3 contains 15 residues. Trimming removed 3 bases from V and 2 bases from J, with 13 bases in between.